The clone carrying this TCR beta chain was recorded many times. The CDR3 covers 16 residues. In germline, CDR1 is SGHRS, CDR2 YFSETQ. Trimming removed 4 bases at V and 0 bases at J, with 13 bases between. Arm-PCR of CDR3 regions with iRepertoire HTBI primers generated TCR beta libraries. Each CDR3 protein is one row after TCRdb ran MiXCR on the multiplex PCR reads. The sample carries 200,000 to 300,000 distinct CDR3 sequences, around 20% recorded once. Time point denoted: newly diagnosed GD, antithyroid drugs for less than 3 months. Following extraction of RNA from PBMCs, that RNA was used to make the TCR library. Graves' disease diagnosis was established per American Thyroid Association guidelines. Xi'an, China, was home to the endocrinology department that provided patients. The data were obtained in a study of regulatory T cells in long-lasting Graves disease.

The chain combines TRBV5-1 with TRBJ1-4; D gene ambiguous. This TCR came from a female donor with Graves disease. The sequencing here drew on peripheral blood mononuclear cells (PBMCs), taken at new diagnosis, from a patient treated with antithyroid drugs. The CDR3 here is CASSPSRTATNEKLFF. The CDR3 DNA reads TGCGCCAGCAGCCCCAGTCGAACTGCAACTAATGAAAAACTGTTTTTT.